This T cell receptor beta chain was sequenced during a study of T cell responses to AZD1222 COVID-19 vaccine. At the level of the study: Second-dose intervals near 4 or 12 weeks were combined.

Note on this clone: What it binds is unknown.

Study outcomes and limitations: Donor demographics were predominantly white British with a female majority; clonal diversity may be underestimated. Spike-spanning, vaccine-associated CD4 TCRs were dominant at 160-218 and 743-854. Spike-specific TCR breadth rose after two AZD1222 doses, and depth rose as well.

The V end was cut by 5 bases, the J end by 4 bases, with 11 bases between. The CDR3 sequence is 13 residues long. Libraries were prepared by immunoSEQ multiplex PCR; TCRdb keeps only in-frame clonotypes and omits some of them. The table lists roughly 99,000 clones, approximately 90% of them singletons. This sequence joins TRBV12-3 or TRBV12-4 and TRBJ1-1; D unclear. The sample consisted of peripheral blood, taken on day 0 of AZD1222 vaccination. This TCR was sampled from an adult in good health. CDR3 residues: CASSLVTGTEAFF. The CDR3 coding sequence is TGTGCCAGCAGTCTAGTGACGGGCACTGAAGCTTTCTTT.